Below, one T cell receptor beta chain is given with its context. Antigen unknown. This entry is derived from a study of monozygotic twins with inflammatory bowel disease. TCRdb re-called the 5' RACE reads and shows each CDR3 protein once, DNA omitted. Its clone listing holds 150,000 to 200,000 distinct CDR3 sequences. Study findings and constraints: Distinguishing T cell subtypes was not possible.

Germline CDR1 and CDR2: DFQATT and SNEGSKA (reference sequence). CDR3 length equals 11 residues. This sequence originates from a human donor with ulcerative colitis or Crohn's disease, or a healthy co-twin of an affected twin (not recorded which). The sample comprised blood. The chain recombines TRBV20-1 with TRBJ2-7; the D gene TCRdb calls, TRBD1, cannot be checked with no DNA. The CDR3 region is CSADNRDRVNF.